This T cell receptor beta chain was sequenced for a study of T cells in Graves' hyperthyroidism and ophthalmopathy. This clonotype was counted a few times. TCR beta CDR3 region amplification was performed from RNA transcripts. The TCR CDR3 was amplified in a first-round RT-PCR using the HTBI primer set. TCRdb itself ran the multiplex PCR reads through MiXCR, one entry per CDR3 protein. The data hold 300,000 to 450,000 distinct CDR3 sequences, with roughly 15% observed a single time. The origin of this receptor is a woman aged 25 to 39 with Graves' ophthalmopathy. Sequenced input: blood.

In DNA, the CDR3 is TGTGCTAGTGGTCAGGACAGGGAGAACACTGAAGCTTTCTTT. The encoded protein is CASGQDRENTEAFF. V usage is TRBV12-5 and J usage is TRBJ1-1; 8 bases match TRBD1. CDR1 and CDR2 (germline): LGHNT, FRNRAP. With 5 bases clipped from V and 1 base from J, the junction kept 3 bases outside the gene matches. This CDR3 is built from 14 residues.